The entry that follows covers one T cell receptor beta chain sequence. Antigen: not known. Each patient came to thyroid surgery without any prior treatment (of any kind). Trimming took off 1 base at V and 3 bases at J, with 10 bases between the two ends. The CDR3 runs to 14 residues. Germline values: CDR1 SGHTA, CDR2 FQGTGA. TCRdb re-analyzed the PCR reads through MiXCR. The sample lists some 15,000 clones, about a quarter seen once, with around 9.3% in the top ten. The sample belongs to a study of metastatic and nonmetastatic thyroid tumors. Overall study results and limits: Reported TCR beta diversity, measured in blood and tumor, was significantly higher for malignant thyroid tumors than for benign nodules.

This receptor was taken from a female donor with papillary thyroid cancer or a benign thyroid nodule (not recorded which). Some clones in this sample may be carry-over from other donors' samples. Material for sequencing was adjacent normal tissue. This rearrangement joins TRBV7-3 to TRBJ2-7, with D perhaps TRBD1 (5 bases). The CDR3 sequence is CASSLRTRYYEQYF. As DNA, the CDR3 is TGTGCCAGCAGCTTAAGGACAAGATACTACGAGCAGTACTTC.